This TCR beta chain is drawn from a study of pediatric ulcerative colitis. Sequencing depth was up to 500,000 reads per sample. This table comes from immunoSEQ multiplex PCR, and its TCRdb copy is limited to in-frame clones, with some not included. The sample lists approximately 22,000 clones; about 71% were seen once. Study-level results: All ulcerative colitis patients, but no controls, carried a couple of rectal clonotypes. Blood samples from a couple of patients yielded substantially fewer templates and were excluded from blood-rectal overlap analysis.

CDR1 and CDR2 from the germline V gene are SGHDT and YYEEEE. V was clipped by 4 bases and J by 0 bases, with 11 bases between them. The CDR3 contains 15 residues. As concerns this clone: What it recognizes is unknown.

The rectum was sampled with one to two pinch biopsies at colonoscopy. Ulcerative colitis patients received no immunosuppressive medication before the diagnostic colonoscopy. The specimen was gut tissue. The clonotype was recovered from a boy aged 10-17 years with severe ulcerative colitis. The J gene is TRBJ1-3, the V gene TRBV5-6; no clear D gene. CDR3 protein: CASSIQTTSGNTIYF. In DNA form, the CDR3 reads TGTGCCAGCAGCATACAAACTACCTCTGGAAACACCATATATTTT.